This TCR beta chain was identified during a study of blood T cell repertoires in COVID-19. The table came from immunoSEQ multiplex PCR; TCRdb's copy has only in-frame clones and leaves some out. The sample consists of 160,000 or so clones, around 85% of them appearing once. The CDR3 is made up of 11 amino acids. Deletions cut 5 bases from V and 5 bases from J, with 6 bases between. The germline V gene has CDR1 MNHEY and CDR2 SVGAGI. Enrolled through a virtual design, the participants were between roughly 18 and 95 years of age and came from under 25 US areas. Clinical history reported by participants formed the basis on which cohorts were assigned.

The genes are TRBV6-5 and TRBJ2-5, with a possible D match to TRBD1 (6 bases). This receptor was obtained from a woman aged 40-49 years with acute COVID-19. The specimen was PBMCs or T cells enriched from blood (not recorded which). The CDR3 DNA follows: TGTGCCAGCAGTACAGGGGAGACCCAGTACTTC. Protein product: CASSTGETQYF.